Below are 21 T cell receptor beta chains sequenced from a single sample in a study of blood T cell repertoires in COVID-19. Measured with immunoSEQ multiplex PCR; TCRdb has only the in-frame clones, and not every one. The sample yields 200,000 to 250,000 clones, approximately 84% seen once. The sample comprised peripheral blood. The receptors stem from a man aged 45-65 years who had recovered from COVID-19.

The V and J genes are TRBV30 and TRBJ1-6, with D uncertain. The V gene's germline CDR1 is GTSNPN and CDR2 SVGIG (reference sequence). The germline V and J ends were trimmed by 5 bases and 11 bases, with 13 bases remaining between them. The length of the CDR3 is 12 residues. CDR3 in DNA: TGTGCCTGGTTCCTCCCGGGTACACCCCTCCACTTT. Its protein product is CAWFLPGTPLHF.

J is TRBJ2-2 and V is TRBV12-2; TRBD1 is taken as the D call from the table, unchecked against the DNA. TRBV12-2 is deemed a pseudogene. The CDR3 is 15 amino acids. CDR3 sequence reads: CAEPIGTANTGELFF. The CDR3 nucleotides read TGTGCAGAGCCTATCGGGACAGCGAACACCGGGGAGCTGTTTTTT.

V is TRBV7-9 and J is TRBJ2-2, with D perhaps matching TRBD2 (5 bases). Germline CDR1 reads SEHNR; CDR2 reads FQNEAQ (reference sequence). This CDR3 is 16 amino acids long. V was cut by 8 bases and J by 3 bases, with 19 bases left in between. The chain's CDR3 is CASPGEKSRDTGELFF. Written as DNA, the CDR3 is TGTGCCAGCCCTGGGGAGAAAAGTCGGGACACCGGGGAGCTGTTTTTT.

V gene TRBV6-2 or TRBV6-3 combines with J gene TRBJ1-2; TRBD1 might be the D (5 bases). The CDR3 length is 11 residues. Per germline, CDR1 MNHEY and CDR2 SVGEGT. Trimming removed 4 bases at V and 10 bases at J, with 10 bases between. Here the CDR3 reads CASSLDRDYTF. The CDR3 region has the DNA TGTGCCAGCAGTTTAGACAGAGACTACACCTTC.

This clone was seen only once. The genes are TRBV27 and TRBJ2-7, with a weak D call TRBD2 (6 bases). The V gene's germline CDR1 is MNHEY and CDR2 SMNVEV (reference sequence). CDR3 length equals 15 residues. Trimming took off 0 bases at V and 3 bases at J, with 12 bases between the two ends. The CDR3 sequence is CASSLSAGRIYEQYF. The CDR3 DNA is TGTGCCAGCAGTTTATCCGCGGGACGGATCTACGAGCAGTACTTC.

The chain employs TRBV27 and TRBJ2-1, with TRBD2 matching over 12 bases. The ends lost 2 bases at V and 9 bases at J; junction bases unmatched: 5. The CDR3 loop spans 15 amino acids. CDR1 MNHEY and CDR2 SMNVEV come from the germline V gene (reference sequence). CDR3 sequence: CASSLRTSGKGEQFF. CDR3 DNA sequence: TGTGCCAGCAGTTTACGGACTAGCGGGAAGGGTGAGCAGTTCTTC.

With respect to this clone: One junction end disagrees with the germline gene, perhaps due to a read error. CDR3 amino acids: CASSLPSGHF. For the CDR3, the DNA is TGTGCCAGCAGCTTGCCGAGCGGGCATTTT. The chain recombines TRBV5-8 with TRBJ1-4, with D hard to call. The CDR3 has 10 residues. Germline lookup yields CDR1 SGHTS and CDR2 YDEGEE.

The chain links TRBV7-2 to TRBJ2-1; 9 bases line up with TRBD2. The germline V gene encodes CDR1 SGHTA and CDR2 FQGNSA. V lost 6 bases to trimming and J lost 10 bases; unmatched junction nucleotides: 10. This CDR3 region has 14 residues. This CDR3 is CASSEGTSYREQFF. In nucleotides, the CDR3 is TGTGCCAGCAGTGAGGGGACTAGCTACCGGGAGCAGTTCTTC.

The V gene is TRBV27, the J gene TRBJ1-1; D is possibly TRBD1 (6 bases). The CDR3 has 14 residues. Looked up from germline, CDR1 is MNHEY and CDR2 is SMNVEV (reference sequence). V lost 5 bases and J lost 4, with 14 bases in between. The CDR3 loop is CASSRGGLTTEAFF. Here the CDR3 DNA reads TGTGCCAGCAGTAGGGGGGGTCTGACCACTGAAGCTTTCTTT.

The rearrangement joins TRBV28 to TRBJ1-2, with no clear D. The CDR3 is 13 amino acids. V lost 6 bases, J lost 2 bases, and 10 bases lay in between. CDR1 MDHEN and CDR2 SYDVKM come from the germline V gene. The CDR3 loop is CASSPPGNYGYTF. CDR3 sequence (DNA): TGTGCCAGCAGCCCCCCGGGAAACTATGGCTACACCTTC.

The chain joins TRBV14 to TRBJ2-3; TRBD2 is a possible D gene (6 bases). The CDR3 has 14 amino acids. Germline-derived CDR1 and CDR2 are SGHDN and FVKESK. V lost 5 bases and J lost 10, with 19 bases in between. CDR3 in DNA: TGTGCCAGCAGCTCGGGGGTCTCGATTGGGGCGCAGTATTTT. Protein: CASSSGVSIGAQYF.

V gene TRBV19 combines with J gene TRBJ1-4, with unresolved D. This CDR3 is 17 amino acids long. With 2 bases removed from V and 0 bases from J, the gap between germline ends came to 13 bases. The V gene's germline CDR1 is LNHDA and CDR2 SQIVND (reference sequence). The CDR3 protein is CASSISNSPATNEKLFF. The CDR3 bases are TGTGCCAGTAGTATATCTAACAGCCCAGCAACTAATGAAAAACTGTTTTTT.

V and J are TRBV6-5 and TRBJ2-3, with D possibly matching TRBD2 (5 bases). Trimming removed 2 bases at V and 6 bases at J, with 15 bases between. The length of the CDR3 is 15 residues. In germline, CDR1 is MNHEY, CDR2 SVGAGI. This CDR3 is CASSYSGGERDTQYF. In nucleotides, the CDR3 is TGTGCCAGCAGTTACAGCGGTGGCGAGCGGGATACGCAGTATTTT.

This chain's CDR3 is CASSPGGQGLLNQPQHF. CDR3 nucleotide sequence: TGTGCCAGCAGCCCCGGCGGACAGGGCCTACTCAATCAGCCCCAGCATTTT. This rearrangement joins TRBV28 to TRBJ1-5, with 8 bases matching TRBD1. The germline CDR1 and CDR2 sequences are MDHEN and SYDVKM. V shed 6 bases and J 3 bases; nucleotides not matched to a gene: 13. The CDR3 is 17 residues long.

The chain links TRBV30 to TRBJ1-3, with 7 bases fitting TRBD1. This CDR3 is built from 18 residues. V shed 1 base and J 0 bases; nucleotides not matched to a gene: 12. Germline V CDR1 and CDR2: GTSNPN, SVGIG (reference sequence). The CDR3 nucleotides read TGTGCCTGGAGTGGTGGGCCGGACAGGTTCCACTCTGGAAACACCATATATTTT. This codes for CAWSGGPDRFHSGNTIYF.

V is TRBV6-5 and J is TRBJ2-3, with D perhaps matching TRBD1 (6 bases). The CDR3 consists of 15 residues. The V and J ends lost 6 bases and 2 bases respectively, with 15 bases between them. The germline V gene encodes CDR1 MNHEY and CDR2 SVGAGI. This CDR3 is CASSQGSHFTDTQYF. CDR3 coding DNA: TGTGCCAGCAGCCAGGGGTCTCATTTCACAGATACGCAGTATTTT.

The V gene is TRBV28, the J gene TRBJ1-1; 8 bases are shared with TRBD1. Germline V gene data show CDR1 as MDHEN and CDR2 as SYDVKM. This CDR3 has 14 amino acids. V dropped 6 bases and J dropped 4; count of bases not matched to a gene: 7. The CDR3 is CASRARGRPTEAFF. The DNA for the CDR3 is TGTGCCAGCAGAGCCAGGGGGCGACCCACTGAAGCTTTCTTT.

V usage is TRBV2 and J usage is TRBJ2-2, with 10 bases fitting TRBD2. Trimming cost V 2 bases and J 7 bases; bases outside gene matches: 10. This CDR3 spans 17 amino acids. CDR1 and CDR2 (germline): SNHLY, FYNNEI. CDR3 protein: CASSEPLAGVSGGELFF. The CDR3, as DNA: TGTGCCAGCAGTGAACCTCTAGCGGGAGTATCTGGCGGGGAGCTGTTTTTT. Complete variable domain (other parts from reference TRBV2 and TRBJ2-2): EPEVTQTPSHQVTQMGQEVILRCVPISNHLYFYWYRQILGQKVEFLVSFYNNEISEKSEIFDDQFSVERPDGSNFTLKIRSTKLEDSAMYFCASSEPLAGVSGGELFFGEGSRLTVL.

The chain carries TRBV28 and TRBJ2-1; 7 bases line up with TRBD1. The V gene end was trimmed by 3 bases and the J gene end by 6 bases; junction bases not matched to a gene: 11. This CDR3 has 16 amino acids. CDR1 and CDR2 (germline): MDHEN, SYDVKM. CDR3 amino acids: CASSFPPTGFANEQFF. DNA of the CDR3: TGTGCCAGCAGTTTTCCCCCGACAGGGTTTGCCAATGAGCAGTTCTTC.

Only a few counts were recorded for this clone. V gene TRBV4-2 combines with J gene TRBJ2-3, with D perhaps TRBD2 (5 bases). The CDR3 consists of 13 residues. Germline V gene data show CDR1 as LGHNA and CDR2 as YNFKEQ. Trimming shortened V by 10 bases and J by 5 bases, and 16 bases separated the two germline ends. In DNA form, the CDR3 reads TGTGCCACCTGTAGCGTTCACGGAGATACGCAGTATTTT. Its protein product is CATCSVHGDTQYF.

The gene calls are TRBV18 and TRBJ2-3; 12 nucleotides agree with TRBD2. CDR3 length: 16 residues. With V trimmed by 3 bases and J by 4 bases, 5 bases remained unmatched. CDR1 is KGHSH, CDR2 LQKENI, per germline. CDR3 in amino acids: CASSPGLAGGPDTQYF. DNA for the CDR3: TGTGCCAGCTCACCGGGGCTAGCGGGAGGGCCAGATACGCAGTATTTT.